One sample yielded the 16 T cell receptor beta chains listed below, sequenced in a study of T cell repertoires in cytomegalovirus infection. TCRdb re-analysed the reads in MiXCR, keeping a single row per CDR3 protein. The table lists hundreds of thousands of distinct CDR3 sequences, roughly a sixth of them singletons. The sequencing input was PBMCs. These receptors were collected from a human donor in good health (CMV status not recorded). Some clones in this sample may be carry-over from other donors' samples.

There are many counts of this clonotype. J is TRBJ1-1 and V is TRBV4-3; no clear D gene. Trimming removed 1 base at V and 7 bases at J, with 19 bases between. This CDR3 has 16 amino acids. From germline, CDR1 is LGHNA and CDR2 YSLEER. The CDR3 reads CASSQGRAWPSIEAFF. CDR3 nucleotide sequence: TGCGCCAGCAGCCAAGGCCGGGCTTGGCCTTCAATTGAAGCTTTCTTT.

This clonotype was observed a handful of times. The rearrangement uses TRBV12-3 or TRBV12-4 and TRBJ1-5, with TRBD1 matching over 7 bases. V gave up 4 bases and J gave up 6 bases; unmatched junction bases: 6. This CDR3 has 14 amino acids. The CDR3 region has the DNA TGTGCCAGCAGTTCCGGACAGGTCGGTCAGCCCCAGCATTTT. Its protein product is CASSSGQVGQPQHF.

This clonotype was recorded a few times. The chain joins TRBV28 to TRBJ2-7; perhaps TRBD1 as D (8 bases). The CDR3 is 14 residues long. Germline values: CDR1 MDHEN, CDR2 SYDVKM. The V gene lost 1 base and the J gene lost 5 bases, with 12 bases spanning the gap. The CDR3 protein is CASSLFTGGDEQYF. CDR3 nucleotides: TGTGCCAGCAGTTTATTCACAGGGGGGGACGAGCAGTACTTC. The full variable domain, completed using reference TRBV28 and TRBJ2-7, is DVKVTQSSRYLVKRTGEKVFLECVQDMDHENMFWYRQDPGLGLRLIYFSYDVKMKEKGDIPEGYSVSREKKERFSLILESASTNQTSMYLCASSLFTGGDEQYFGPGTRLTVT.

In this sample, this clonotype turned up a few times. The chain joins TRBV7-2 to TRBJ1-1; maybe TRBD1 (5 bases). Deletions cut 5 bases from V and 10 bases from J, with 17 bases between. There are 13 residues in the CDR3. Germline V gene sequence: CDR1 SGHTA, CDR2 FQGNSA. The CDR3, as DNA: TGTGCCAGCAGCCCAAGACAGTCTTCGGGAGCTTTCTTT. It yields the protein CASSPRQSSGAFF.

V gene TRBV4-1 combines with J gene TRBJ2-1, with D perhaps matching TRBD1 or TRBD2 (5 bases each). V lost 4 bases and J lost 0, with 13 bases in between. The CDR3 is 16 amino acids. The germline V gene encodes CDR1 MGHRA and CDR2 YSYEKL. The CDR3 loop reads CASSPGPQNSYNEQFF. The CDR3 coding sequence is TGCGCCAGCAGCCCGGGACCGCAAAACTCCTACAATGAGCAGTTCTTC.

This clonotype was seen many times. V is TRBV7-2 and J is TRBJ1-5, with D perhaps TRBD1 (6 bases). The V gene lost 3 bases and the J gene lost 1 base, with 13 bases spanning the gap. This CDR3 contains 16 residues. Germline V gene sequence: CDR1 SGHTA, CDR2 FQGNSA. CDR3 residues: CASSFTGPRSNQPQHF. CDR3 coding DNA: TGTGCCAGCAGCTTTACAGGGCCTAGGAGCAATCAGCCCCAGCATTTT.

The chain carries TRBV29-1 and TRBJ2-1; perhaps TRBD2 as D (6 bases). CDR3 size: 15 residues. CDR1 is SQVTM, CDR2 ANQGSEA, per germline. Trimming cost V 1 base and J 0 bases, with 10 bases left between them. The CDR3 nucleotides are TGCAGCGTTGAAGGGGAGGCAATCTCCTACAATGAGCAGTTCTTC. It codes for CSVEGEAISYNEQFF.

This clonotype was recorded at least ten times. At one boundary the junction diverges from the germline segment, which might be a read error. The chain joins TRBV7-2 to TRBJ2-1; tentative D call: TRBD2 (7 bases). The germline V gene has CDR1 SGHTA and CDR2 FQGNSA. This CDR3 has 18 residues. Here the CDR3 reads CASSLVGGGGVAYTEQFF. CDR3 DNA: TGTGCCAGCAGCTTAGTAGGGGGGGGGGGCGTGGCGTACACTGAGCAGTTCTTC.

There are a few counts of this clonotype. The V and J genes are TRBV6-2 or TRBV6-3 and TRBJ2-1; 7 bases map to TRBD2. The CDR3 contains 12 residues. V shed 4 bases and J 11 bases; nucleotides not matched to a gene: 5. CDR1 and CDR2 (germline): MNHEY, SVGEGT. The CDR3 DNA reads as TGTGCCAGCAGTTTTAGCGGGTCCAAGCAGTTCTTC. Encoded protein: CASSFSGSKQFF.

V and J are TRBV12-3 or TRBV12-4 and TRBJ2-7, with D maybe TRBD2 (5 bases). Trimming stripped 8 bases from V and 2 bases from J, with 13 bases between. This CDR3 is built from 13 residues. CDR3 protein: CASGSNLPYEQYF. DNA of the CDR3: TGTGCCAGCGGGAGCAATCTACCCTACGAGCAGTACTTC.

The table lists this clonotype with many counts. The chain joins TRBV7-2 to TRBJ2-2; possible D gene TRBD1, 6 bases. The CDR3 has 17 amino acids. The V and J ends lost 5 bases and 5 bases respectively, with 21 bases between them. Germline V gives CDR1 SGHTA, CDR2 FQGNSA. The CDR3 spells CASSPNAPGTSTGELFF. CDR3 coding DNA: TGTGCCAGCAGCCCAAATGCTCCCGGGACATCTACCGGGGAGCTGTTTTTT.

This clonotype was detected only a few times. This chain uses TRBV4-1 with TRBJ1-5, with D perhaps TRBD1 (6 bases). The CDR3 runs to 18 residues. Germline lookup yields CDR1 MGHRA and CDR2 YSYEKL. V lost 4 bases to trimming and J lost 6 bases, with 25 bases between them. The CDR3 protein is CASSRRPGQDVIPQPQHF. CDR3 coding DNA: TGCGCCAGCAGCCGCCGCCCGGGACAAGATGTTATTCCTCAGCCCCAGCATTTT.

This clonotype occurred a few times. This chain connects TRBV4-3 to TRBJ2-1; 12 nucleotides line up with TRBD2. The CDR3 runs to 17 residues. Trimming at V came to 1 base and at J to 6 bases, leaving 7 bases not matched to a gene. Germline CDR1 and CDR2: LGHNA and YSLEER. CDR3 sequence reads: CASSQALTSGGRNEQFF. DNA for the CDR3: TGCGCCAGCAGCCAAGCCCTCACTAGCGGGGGGCGCAATGAGCAGTTCTTC.

This clonotype was counted many times. This rearrangement joins TRBV6-5 to TRBJ2-5; tentatively, D is TRBD2 (7 bases). Germline CDR1 is MNHEY and CDR2 is SVGAGI. Trimming removed 0 bases from V and 4 bases from J, with 9 bases in between. This CDR3 is built from 14 residues. The CDR3 nucleotides are TGTGCCAGCAGTTACTCGAGGGGGGGAGAGACCCAGTACTTC. Translating it yields CASSYSRGGETQYF.

This clonotype has a count of ten or more. V gene TRBV6-2 or TRBV6-3 combines with J gene TRBJ2-1; possibly TRBD1 for D (7 bases). Germline V gene data show CDR1 as MNHEY and CDR2 as SVGEGT. Trimming removed 4 bases from V and 4 bases from J, with 17 bases in between. This CDR3 contains 16 residues. Here the CDR3 reads CASSSRLTGRYNEQFF. DNA of the CDR3: TGTGCCAGCAGTTCCCGGTTGACAGGGAGGTACAATGAGCAGTTCTTC.

In DNA form, the CDR3 reads TGTGCCATCAGTGCCTCGGGGAATTCACCCCTCCACTTT. Amino acid sequence: CAISASGNSPLHF. The J gene is TRBJ1-6, the V gene TRBV10-3; D call uncertain. Deletions cut 4 bases from V and 7 bases from J, with 8 bases between. Germline loops: CDR1 ENHRY, CDR2 SYGVKD. The CDR3 length is 13 residues.